These 3 T cell receptor beta chains were sequenced from one sample in a study of cytomegalovirus exposure and HLA in healthy donors. Both 60 Vbeta primers and 13 Jbeta primers went into the PCR. The repertoire was sequenced with immunoSEQ multiplex PCR; TCRdb's copy has only in-frame clones and lacks some. This table has 140,000 to 150,000 clones, 60% to 80% appearing once. Sequenced material: PBMCs. The receptors shown here come from a woman in her thirties or forties in good health and CMV-seropositive.

This sequence joins TRBV6-6 and TRBJ2-5; possibly TRBD1 for D (7 bases). The DNA end is more similar to TRBJ2-7, so the J call may be wrong. The CDR3 loop spans 15 amino acids. Germline V CDR1 and CDR2: MNHNY, SVGAGI (reference sequence). CDR3 region: CASSYSTGRSYEQYF. DNA of the CDR3: TGTGCCAGCAGTTACTCGACAGGGAGGTCCTACGAGCAGTACTTC.

This rearrangement joins TRBV27 to TRBJ2-5; TRBD2 might be the D (5 bases). The J call could be wrong; TRBJ2-7 is a better fit for the DNA end. The germline V gene has CDR1 MNHEY and CDR2 SMNVEV (reference sequence). The CDR3 runs to 14 residues. CDR3 protein: CASSQTGNTYEQYF. The CDR3 coding sequence is TGTGCCAGCAGTCAGACCGGGAACACCTACGAGCAGTACTTC.

The chain joins TRBV4-1 to TRBJ2-1; weak D call: TRBD2 (6 bases). The CDR3 contains 13 residues. Germline CDR1 and CDR2: MGHRA and YSYEKL. The V and J ends lost 4 bases and 7 bases respectively, with 11 bases between them. CDR3 protein: CASSLGGLNEQFF. The DNA for the CDR3 is TGCGCCAGCAGCCTCGGGGGATTAAATGAGCAGTTCTTC.